The rows below give T cell receptor beta chains drawn from one sample of a study of response to subunit inactivated influenza vaccine. TCRdb processed the RT-PCR reads anew with MiXCR; each CDR3 protein has one entry. The sample gives about 520,000 distinct CDR3 sequences, roughly 27% of which show up once; 1.5% to 2% is in the top ten. The specimen was CD4+ T cells sorted from PBMCs, collected around 5 days after vaccination. All receptors derive from a man over 45 who received an inactivated influenza vaccine. Each CDR3 is given with its conserved first and last residue. D genes are given only for firm matches. Clone size is not always given. Where it is, it says once, few, many or a class for expanded clones.

few . TRBJ2-5 TRBV6-1 CASRVPGRETQYF TGTGCCAGCAGGGTGCCGGGTAGGGAGACCCAGTACTTC
. . TRBJ2-1 TRBV28 CATRWGSSYNEQFF TGTGCCACCAGGTGGGGTAGCTCCTACAATGAGCAGTTCTTC
many . TRBJ2-1 TRBV4-1 CASSMGQSSYNEQFF TGCGCCAGCAGTATGGGGCAGAGCTCCTACAATGAGCAGTTCTTC
. . TRBJ1-5 TRBV15 CATSRDQLNQPQHF TGTGCCACCAGCAGAGATCAACTGAATCAGCCCCAGCATTTT
few TRBD2 TRBJ2-7 TRBV18 CASSQRLAGNYEQYF TGTGCCAGCTCACAGAGACTAGCGGGAAACTACGAGCAGTACTTC
many . TRBJ2-1 TRBV5-6 CASSLAVSLRQDNEQFF TGTGCCAGCAGCTTGGCAGTAAGTCTTCGGCAGGACAATGAGCAGTTCTTC
few . TRBJ1-1 TRBV15 CATSIRQKNTEAFF TGTGCCACCAGCATCAGGCAGAAGAACACTGAAGCTTTCTTT
. . TRBJ1-1 TRBV15 CATSRADMNTEAFF TGTGCCACCAGCAGGGCTGATATGAACACTGAAGCTTTCTTT
many . TRBJ2-3 TRBV20-1 CSARETDTQYF TGCAGTGCTAGAGAGACAGATACGCAGTATTTT
few . TRBJ2-5 TRBV7-3 CASSLGGTLQETQYF TGTGCCAGCAGCCTAGGTGGGACGCTACAAGAGACCCAGTACTTC
few . TRBJ1-4 TRBV6-1 CASRREGTTNEKLFF TGTGCCAGCAGGCGGGAAGGTACAACTAATGAAAAACTGTTTTTT
. . TRBJ2-7 TRBV5-1 CASSLQYGTESYEQYF TGCGCCAGCAGCCTCCAATACGGGACGGAGTCCTACGAGCAGTACTTC
. TRBD2 TRBJ2-7 TRBV28 CASSRGGAGAYEQYF TGTGCCAGCAGCCGGGGGGGAGCGGGAGCATACGAGCAGTACTTC
. . TRBJ2-7 TRBV7-2 CASSLAALTGVEQYF TGTGCCAGCAGCTTAGCCGCCCTAACAGGTGTCGAGCAGTACTTC
. TRBD2 TRBJ2-3 TRBV18 CASSPGASGGFRTDTQYF TGTGCCAGCTCACCAGGAGCTAGCGGGGGCTTCCGCACAGATACGCAGTATTTT
. TRBD2 TRBJ2-1 TRBV7-3 CASSLLAGDAEQFF TGTGCCAGCAGCTTACTAGCGGGGGATGCTGAGCAGTTCTTC
. . TRBJ2-6 TRBV29-1 CSVVGSGANVLTF TGCAGCGTTGTAGGCTCTGGGGCCAACGTCCTGACTTTC
once . TRBJ2-2 TRBV12-3/TRBV12-4 CASSPKVGTGELFF TGTGCCAGCAGCCCAAAGGTTGGAACCGGGGAGCTGTTTTTT
few TRBD1 TRBJ1-2 TRBV27 CASSPRTGQIGGYTF TGTGCCAGCAGTCCCCGGACAGGGCAGATCGGGGGCTACACCTTC
. TRBD2 TRBJ2-7 TRBV5-6 CASSLRGLAGVSEQYF TGTGCCAGCAGCTTGCGGGGACTAGCGGGAGTATCCGAGCAGTACTTC
. TRBD2 TRBJ2-7 TRBV3-1 CASSQASGPYYEQYF TGTGCCAGCAGCCAAGCTAGCGGACCATACTACGAGCAGTACTTC
few TRBD1 TRBJ2-7 TRBV5-1 CASSFTQGAVYEQYF TGCGCCAGCAGCTTCACACAGGGGGCAGTTTACGAGCAGTACTTC
few TRBD1 TRBJ2-7 TRBV5-1 CASSLTGALLYEQYF TGCGCCAGCAGCTTGACAGGGGCCCTCCTCTACGAGCAGTACTTC
. . TRBJ2-3 TRBV7-2 CASSLAPSVDTDTQYF TGTGCCAGCAGCTTAGCGCCTAGCGTAGACACAGATACGCAGTATTTT
. . TRBJ2-5 TRBV10-3 CAISSSTVRQTQYF TGTGCCATCAGCAGCTCGACGGTTCGTCAGACCCAGTACTTC
. TRBD2 TRBJ2-1 TRBV20-1 CSGLADYNEQFF TGCAGTGGACTAGCGGACTACAATGAGCAGTTCTTC
. TRBD1 TRBJ2-3 TRBV24-1 CATSDSQGTYTQYF TGTGCCACCAGTGATTCACAGGGGACGTATACGCAGTATTTT
. TRBD1 TRBJ2-3 TRBV7-8 CASSPGQGSSTQYF TGTGCCAGCAGTCCGGGACAGGGGTCCTCTACGCAGTATTTT
. TRBD2 TRBJ2-1 TRBV5-1 CASSLSPLTSGGYNEQFF TGCGCCAGCAGCTTGAGCCCCCTGACTAGCGGGGGTTACAATGAGCAGTTCTTC
. . TRBJ1-1 TRBV10-3 CASKTGPNTEAFF TGTGCCAGTAAGACAGGACCGAACACTGAAGCTTTCTTT
. . TRBJ1-2 TRBV27 CASSLSTTGYGYTF TGTGCCAGCAGTTTATCTACCACAGGGTATGGCTACACCTTC
few TRBD2 TRBJ2-2 TRBV29-1 CSVESSGRFGELFF TGCAGCGTTGAATCTAGCGGGAGATTCGGGGAGCTGTTTTTT
. . TRBJ2-1 TRBV7-2 CASMRGRGYNEQFF TGTGCCAGCATGCGGGGGCGGGGTTACAATGAGCAGTTCTTC
few TRBD1 TRBJ2-1 TRBV18 CASSPGDRGNEQFF TGTGCCAGCTCACCAGGCGACAGGGGCAATGAGCAGTTCTTC
. TRBD1 TRBJ1-2 TRBV5-4 CASSLGQGLSYGYTF TGTGCCAGCAGCTTGGGACAGGGCTTGAGCTATGGCTACACCTTC
. TRBD2 TRBJ2-3 TRBV7-3 CASSLRADGRTDTQYF TGTGCCAGCAGCTTAAGGGCTGACGGGAGGACAGATACGCAGTATTTT
few TRBD2 TRBJ2-4 TRBV20-1 CSARDLAGFGKNIQYF TGCAGTGCTAGAGACCTAGCGGGATTCGGCAAAAACATTCAGTACTTC
. . TRBJ2-7 TRBV29-1 CSVVSGSYEQYF TGCAGCGTTGTTTCAGGTTCCTACGAGCAGTACTTC
. TRBD2 TRBJ2-3 TRBV12-3/TRBV12-4 CASRAAGGPADTQYF TGTGCCAGCAGGGCCGCGGGGGGGCCAGCAGATACGCAGTATTTT
many . TRBJ2-2 TRBV6-2/TRBV6-3 CASSYEVGELFF TGTGCCAGCAGTTACGAGGTCGGGGAGCTGTTTTTT
. . TRBJ1-4 TRBV20-1 CSAFSRGQEKLFF TGCAGTGCTTTCTCCCGGGGGCAGGAAAAACTGTTTTTT
many . TRBJ2-7 TRBV5-1 CASSLPRGNRSSYEQYF TGCGCCAGCAGCTTGCCCCGGGGGAACAGGAGCTCCTACGAGCAGTACTTC
few TRBD1 TRBJ2-7 TRBV5-6 CASTRDSPGEQYF TGTGCCAGCACCAGGGACAGCCCAGGGGAGCAGTACTTC
few . TRBJ2-3 TRBV6-4 CASSENGVGDTQYF TGTGCCAGCAGTGAGAACGGGGTTGGAGATACGCAGTATTTT
. . TRBJ1-5 TRBV4-1 CASSTNRERNQPQHF TGCGCCAGCAGCACAAACAGGGAGCGCAATCAGCCCCAGCATTTT
few TRBD1 TRBJ2-7 TRBV20-1 CSARTSGTAYYEQYF TGCAGTGCTAGAACCTCCGGGACAGCGTACTACGAGCAGTACTTC
. . TRBJ2-2 TRBV4-1 CASSRAGGAGTGELFF TGCGCCAGCAGCCGGGCTGGGGGGGCGGGTACCGGGGAGCTGTTTTTT
. TRBD1 TRBJ2-5 TRBV6-1 CASSRGQTYQETQYF TGTGCCAGCAGTCGGGGACAGACGTACCAAGAGACCCAGTACTTC
. . TRBJ1-6 TRBV6-1 CASSRAGTSLSSYNSPLHF TGTGCCAGCAGTCGAGCCGGGACAAGCCTGAGCTCCTATAATTCACCCCTCCACTTT
once . TRBJ2-1 TRBV5-1 CASSLTGLNYNEQFF TGCGCCAGCAGCTTGACGGGACTTAACTACAATGAGCAGTTCTTC
few . TRBJ2-7 TRBV18 CASSPRSLYEQYF TGTGCCAGCTCACCCCGTTCCCTCTACGAGCAGTACTTC
. . TRBJ2-7 TRBV5-5 CASSLMLGRSSRAHEQYF TGTGCCAGCAGCTTGATGCTGGGACGCTCCTCCCGAGCTCACGAGCAGTACTTC
many . TRBJ2-7 TRBV27 CASWEYEQYF TGTGCCAGCTGGGAATACGAGCAGTACTTC
. . TRBJ2-7 TRBV6-2/TRBV6-3 CASGDRNRGSHEQYF TGTGCCAGCGGAGATCGAAATCGGGGGTCCCACGAGCAGTACTTC
. . TRBJ2-6 TRBV4-2 CASSQDPSGANVLTF TGTGCCAGCAGCCAAGACCCCTCTGGGGCCAACGTCCTGACTTTC
. TRBD2 TRBJ2-1 TRBV5-1 CASSMGLAGNNEQFF TGCGCCAGCAGCATGGGACTAGCGGGTAACAATGAGCAGTTCTTC
. TRBD2 TRBJ2-5 TRBV20-1 CSARDWTSGETQYF TGCAGTGCTAGAGATTGGACTAGCGGAGAGACCCAGTACTTC